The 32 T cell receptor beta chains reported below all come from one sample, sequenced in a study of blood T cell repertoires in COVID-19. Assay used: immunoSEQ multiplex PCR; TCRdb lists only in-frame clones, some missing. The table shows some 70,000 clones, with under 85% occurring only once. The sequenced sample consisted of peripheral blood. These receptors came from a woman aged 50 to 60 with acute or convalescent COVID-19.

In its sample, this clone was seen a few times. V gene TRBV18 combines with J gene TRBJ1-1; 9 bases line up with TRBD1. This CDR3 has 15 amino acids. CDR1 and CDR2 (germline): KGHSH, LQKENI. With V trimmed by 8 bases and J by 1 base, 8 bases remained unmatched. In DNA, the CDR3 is TGTGCCAGCCCGGAGGGGACAGGGAGGAACACTGAAGCTTTCTTT. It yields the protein CASPEGTGRNTEAFF. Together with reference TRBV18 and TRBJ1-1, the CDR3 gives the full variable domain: NAGVMQNPRHLVRRRGQEARLRCSPMKGHSHVYWYRQLPEEGLKFMVYLQKENIIDESGMPKERFSAEFPKEGPSILRIQQVVRGDSAAYFCASPEGTGRNTEAFFGQGTRLTVV.

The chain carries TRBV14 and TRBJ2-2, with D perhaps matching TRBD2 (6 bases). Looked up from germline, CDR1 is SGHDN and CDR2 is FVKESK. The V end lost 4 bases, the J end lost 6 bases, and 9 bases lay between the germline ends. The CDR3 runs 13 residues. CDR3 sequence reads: CASSLGEAGELFF. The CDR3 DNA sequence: TGTGCCAGCAGCCTAGGGGAGGCCGGGGAGCTGTTTTTT.

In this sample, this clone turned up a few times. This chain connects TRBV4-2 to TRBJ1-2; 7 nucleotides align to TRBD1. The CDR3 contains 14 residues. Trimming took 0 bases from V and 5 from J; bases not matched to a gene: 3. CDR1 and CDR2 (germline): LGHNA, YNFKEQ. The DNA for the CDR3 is TGTGCCAGCAGCCAAGATGGGACAGTATATGGCTACACCTTC. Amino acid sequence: CASSQDGTVYGYTF.

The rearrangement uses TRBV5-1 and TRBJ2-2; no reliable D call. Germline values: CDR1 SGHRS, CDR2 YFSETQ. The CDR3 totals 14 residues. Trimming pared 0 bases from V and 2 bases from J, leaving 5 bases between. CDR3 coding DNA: TGCGCCAGCAGCTTGGGTCAAAACACCGGGGAGCTGTTTTTT. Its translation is CASSLGQNTGELFF. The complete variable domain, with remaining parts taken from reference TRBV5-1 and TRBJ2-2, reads KAGVTQTPRYLIKTRGQQVTLSCSPISGHRSVSWYQQTPGQGLQFLFEYFSETQRNKGNFPGRFSGRQFSNSRSEMNVSTLELGDSALYLCASSLGQNTGELFFGEGSRLTVL.

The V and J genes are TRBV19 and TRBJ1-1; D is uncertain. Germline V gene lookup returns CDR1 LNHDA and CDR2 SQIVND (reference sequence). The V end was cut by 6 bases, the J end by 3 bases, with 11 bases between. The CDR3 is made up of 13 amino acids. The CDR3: CASSLGKDTEAFF. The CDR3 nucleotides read TGTGCCAGTAGCCTCGGGAAAGACACTGAAGCTTTCTTT.

The CDR3 DNA follows: TGTGCCAGCAGCCAACGCGGGGGTTTAGGTACCGGGGAGCTGTTTTTT. The encoded protein is CASSQRGGLGTGELFF. The V call is TRBV3-1 (or the pseudogene TRBV3-2), the J call TRBJ2-2; 7 nucleotides match TRBD2. The CDR3 consists of 16 residues. From germline, CDR1 is LGHDT and CDR2 YNNKEL (reference sequence). The V and J ends lost 2 bases and 5 bases, in that order; junction bases with no gene match: 8.

Here the CDR3 reads CASSRTGNGYTF. CDR3 nucleotide sequence: TGTGCCAGCAGCCGGACAGGGAATGGCTACACCTTC. This rearrangement joins TRBV28 to TRBJ1-2; TRBD1 matches at 8 bases. Trimming took 6 bases from V and 6 from J; bases not matched to a gene: 3. Looked up from germline, CDR1 is MDHEN and CDR2 is SYDVKM. The CDR3 contains 12 residues.

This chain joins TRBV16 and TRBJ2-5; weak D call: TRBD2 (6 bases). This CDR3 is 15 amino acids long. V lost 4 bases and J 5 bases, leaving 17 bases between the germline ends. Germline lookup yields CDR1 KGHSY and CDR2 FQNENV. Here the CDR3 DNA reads TGTGCCAGCAGCCGCCAGATCACCGCGGGGGAGACCCAGTACTTC. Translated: CASSRQITAGETQYF. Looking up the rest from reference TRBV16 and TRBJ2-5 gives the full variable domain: GEEVAQTPKHLVRGEGQKAKLYCAPIKGHSYVFWYQQVLKNEFKFLISFQNENVFDETGMPKERFSAKCLPNSPCSLEIQATKLEDSAVYFCASSRQITAGETQYFGPGTRLLVL.

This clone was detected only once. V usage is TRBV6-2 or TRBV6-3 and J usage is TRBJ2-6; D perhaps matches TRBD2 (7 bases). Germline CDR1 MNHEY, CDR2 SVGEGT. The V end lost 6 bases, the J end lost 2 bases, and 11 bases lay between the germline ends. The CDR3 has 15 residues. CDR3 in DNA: TGTGCCAGCAGCTCGGGGGGCACTGGGGCCAACGTCCTGACTTTC. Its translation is CASSSGGTGANVLTF.

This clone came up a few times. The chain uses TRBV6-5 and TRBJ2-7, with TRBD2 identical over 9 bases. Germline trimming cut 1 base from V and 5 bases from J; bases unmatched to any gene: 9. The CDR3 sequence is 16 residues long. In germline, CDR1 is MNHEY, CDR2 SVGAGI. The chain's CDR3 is CASSYYDPSGADEQYF. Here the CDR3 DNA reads TGTGCCAGCAGTTACTATGACCCTAGCGGGGCGGACGAGCAGTACTTC.

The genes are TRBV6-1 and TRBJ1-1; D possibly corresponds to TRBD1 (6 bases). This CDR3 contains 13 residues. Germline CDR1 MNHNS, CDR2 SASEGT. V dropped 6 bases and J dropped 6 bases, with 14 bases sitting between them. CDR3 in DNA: TGTGCCAGCAGCACACAGGGTGAGGCTGAAGCTTTCTTT. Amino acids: CASSTQGEAEAFF.

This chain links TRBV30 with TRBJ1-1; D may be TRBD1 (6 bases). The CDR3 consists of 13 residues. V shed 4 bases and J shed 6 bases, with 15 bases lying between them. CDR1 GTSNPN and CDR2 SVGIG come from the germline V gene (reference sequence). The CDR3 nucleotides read TGTGCCTGGAAAAACAGGGCTGGGGCTGAAGCTTTCTTT. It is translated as CAWKNRAGAEAFF.

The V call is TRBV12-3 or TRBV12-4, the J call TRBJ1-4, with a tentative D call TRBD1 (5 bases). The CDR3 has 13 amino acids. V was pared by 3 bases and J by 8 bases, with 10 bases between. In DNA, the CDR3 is TGTGCCAGCAGTTTCGGGGGAACGGAAAAACTGTTTTTT. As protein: CASSFGGTEKLFF.

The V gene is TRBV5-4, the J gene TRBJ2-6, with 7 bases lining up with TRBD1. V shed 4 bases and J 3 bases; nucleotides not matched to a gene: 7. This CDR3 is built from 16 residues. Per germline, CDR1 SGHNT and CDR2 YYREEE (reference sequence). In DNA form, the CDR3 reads TGTGCCAGCAGCCAGGGGGTGTGGATTGGGGCCAACGTCCTGACTTTC. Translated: CASSQGVWIGANVLTF.

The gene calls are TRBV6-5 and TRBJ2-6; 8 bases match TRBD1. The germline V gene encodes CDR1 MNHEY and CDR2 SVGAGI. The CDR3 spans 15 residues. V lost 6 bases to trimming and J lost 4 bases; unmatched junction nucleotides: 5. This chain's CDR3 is CASSAGGDGANVLTF. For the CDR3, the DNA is TGTGCCAGCAGCGCAGGGGGCGACGGGGCCAACGTCCTGACTTTC.

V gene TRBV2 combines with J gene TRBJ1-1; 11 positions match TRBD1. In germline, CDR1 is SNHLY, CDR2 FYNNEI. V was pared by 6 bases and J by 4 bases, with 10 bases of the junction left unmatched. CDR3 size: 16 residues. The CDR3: CASRARTGGRGTEAFF. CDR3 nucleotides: TGTGCCAGCAGAGCTCGGACAGGGGGCCGTGGCACTGAAGCTTTCTTT.

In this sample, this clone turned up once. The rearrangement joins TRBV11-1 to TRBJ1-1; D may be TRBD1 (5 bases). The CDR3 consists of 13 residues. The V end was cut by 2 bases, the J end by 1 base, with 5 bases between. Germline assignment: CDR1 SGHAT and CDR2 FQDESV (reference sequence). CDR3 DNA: TGTGCCAGCAGCTTAAGGGGGAACACTGAAGCTTTCTTT. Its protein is CASSLRGNTEAFF.

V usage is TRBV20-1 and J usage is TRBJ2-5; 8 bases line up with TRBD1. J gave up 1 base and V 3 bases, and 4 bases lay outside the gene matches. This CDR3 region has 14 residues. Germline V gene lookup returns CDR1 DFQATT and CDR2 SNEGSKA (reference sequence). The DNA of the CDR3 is TGCAGTGCTAGTGGGGACAGGCCCCAAGAGACCCAGTACTTC. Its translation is CSASGDRPQETQYF.

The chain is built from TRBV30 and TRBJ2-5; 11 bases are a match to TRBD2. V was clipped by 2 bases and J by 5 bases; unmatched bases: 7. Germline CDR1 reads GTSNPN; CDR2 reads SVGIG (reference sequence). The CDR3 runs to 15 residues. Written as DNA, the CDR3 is TGTGCCTGGAGTCTCAAACTAGCGGGAGACGAGACCCAGTACTTC. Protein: CAWSLKLAGDETQYF.

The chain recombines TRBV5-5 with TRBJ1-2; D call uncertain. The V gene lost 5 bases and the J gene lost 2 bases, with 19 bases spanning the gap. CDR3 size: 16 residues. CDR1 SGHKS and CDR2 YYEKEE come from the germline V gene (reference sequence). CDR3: CASSSDDFVGNYGYTF. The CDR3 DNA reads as TGTGCCAGCAGTTCCGACGACTTTGTTGGGAACTATGGCTACACCTTC.

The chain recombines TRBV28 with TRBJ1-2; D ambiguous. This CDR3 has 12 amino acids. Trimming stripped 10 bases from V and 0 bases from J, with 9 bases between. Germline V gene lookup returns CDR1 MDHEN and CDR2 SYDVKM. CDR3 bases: TGTGCCATCTCGCGTACTAACTATGGCTACACCTTC. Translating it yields CAISRTNYGYTF.

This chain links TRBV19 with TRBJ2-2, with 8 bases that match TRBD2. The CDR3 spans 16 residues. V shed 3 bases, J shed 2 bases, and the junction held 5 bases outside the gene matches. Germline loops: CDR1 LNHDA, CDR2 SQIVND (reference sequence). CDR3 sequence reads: CASSIWAGGNTGELFF. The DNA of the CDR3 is TGTGCCAGTAGTATTTGGGCGGGGGGCAACACCGGGGAGCTGTTTTTT.

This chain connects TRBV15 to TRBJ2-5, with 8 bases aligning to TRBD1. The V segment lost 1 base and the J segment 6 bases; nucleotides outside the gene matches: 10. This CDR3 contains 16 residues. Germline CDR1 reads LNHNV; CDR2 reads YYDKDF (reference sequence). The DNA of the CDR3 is TGTGCCACCAGCAGAGTTGGGGCAGGGGGCGCGCAGACCCAGTACTTC. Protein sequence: CATSRVGAGGAQTQYF.

CDR3 sequence: CASSQRGGVSQPQHF. The CDR3 region has the DNA TGTGCCAGCAGCCAAAGGGGAGGGGTGAGTCAGCCCCAGCATTTT. V usage is TRBV4-2 and J usage is TRBJ1-5, with D tentatively TRBD1 (5 bases). Trimming took off 2 bases at V and 6 bases at J, with 14 bases between the two ends. The CDR3 is 15 residues long. Germline CDR1 and CDR2: LGHNA and YNFKEQ.

This CDR3 reads CAWSTRDRAYNEQFF. The CDR3 bases are TGTGCCTGGAGTACCCGGGACAGGGCATACAATGAGCAGTTCTTC. This rearrangement joins TRBV30 to TRBJ2-1; 9 bases agree with TRBD1. The CDR3 covers 15 residues. CDR1 GTSNPN and CDR2 SVGIG come from the germline V gene (reference sequence). The trim removed 2 bases at V and 4 bases at J, leaving 6 bases unmatched. The full variable domain, in which reference TRBV30 and TRBJ2-1 provide the parts outside the CDR3, is SQTIHQWPATLVQPVGSPLSLECTVEGTSNPNLYWYRQAAGRGLQLLFYSVGIGQISSEVPQNLSASRPQDRQFILSSKKLLLSDSGFYLCAWSTRDRAYNEQFFGPGTRLTVL.

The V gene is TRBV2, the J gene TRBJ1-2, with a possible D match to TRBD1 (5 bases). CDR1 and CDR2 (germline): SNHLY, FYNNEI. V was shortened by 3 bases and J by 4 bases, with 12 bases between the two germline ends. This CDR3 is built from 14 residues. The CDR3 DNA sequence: TGTGCCAGCAGTGATAACAGGCCCATCTATGGCTACACCTTC. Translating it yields CASSDNRPIYGYTF.

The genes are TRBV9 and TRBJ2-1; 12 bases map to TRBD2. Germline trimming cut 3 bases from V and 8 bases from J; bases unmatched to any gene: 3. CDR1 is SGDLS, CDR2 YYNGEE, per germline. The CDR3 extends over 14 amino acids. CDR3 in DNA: TGTGCCAGCAGCGACGGACTAGCGGGGCATGAGCAGTTCTTC. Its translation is CASSDGLAGHEQFF.

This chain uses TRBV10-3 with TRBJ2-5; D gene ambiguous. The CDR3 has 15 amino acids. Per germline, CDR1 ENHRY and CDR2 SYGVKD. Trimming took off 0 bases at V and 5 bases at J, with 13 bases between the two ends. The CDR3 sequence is CAISESGRLVETQYF. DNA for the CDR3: TGTGCCATCAGTGAGTCAGGTAGACTCGTGGAGACCCAGTACTTC.

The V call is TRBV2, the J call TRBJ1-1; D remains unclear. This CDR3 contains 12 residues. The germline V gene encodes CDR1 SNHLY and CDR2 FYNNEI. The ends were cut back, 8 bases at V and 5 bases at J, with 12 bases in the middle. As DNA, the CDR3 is TGTGCCAGCGGGCTGAGAGGGACTGAAGCTTTCTTT. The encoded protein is CASGLRGTEAFF.

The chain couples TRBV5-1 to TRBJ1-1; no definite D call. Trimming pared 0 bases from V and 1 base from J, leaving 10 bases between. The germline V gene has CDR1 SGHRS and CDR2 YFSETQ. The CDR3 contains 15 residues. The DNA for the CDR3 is TGCGCCAGCAGCTTGGTGGGAGGAACGAACACTGAAGCTTTCTTT. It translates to CASSLVGGTNTEAFF.

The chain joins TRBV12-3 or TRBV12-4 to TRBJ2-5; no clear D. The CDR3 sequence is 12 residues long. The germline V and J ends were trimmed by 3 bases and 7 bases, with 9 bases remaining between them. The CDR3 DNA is TGTGCCAGCAGTTTCTCCTCGGGGACCCAGTACTTC. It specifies CASSFSSGTQYF.

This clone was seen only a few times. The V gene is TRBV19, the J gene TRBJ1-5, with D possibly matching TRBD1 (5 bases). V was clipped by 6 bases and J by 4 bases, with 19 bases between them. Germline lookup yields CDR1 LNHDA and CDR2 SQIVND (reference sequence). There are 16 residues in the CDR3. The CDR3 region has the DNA TGTGCCAGTAGATGGGGTTTACAGGAGGGAAATCAGCCCCAGCATTTT. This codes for CASRWGLQEGNQPQHF.